Included here is one T cell receptor beta chain sequence, with context. The source of the sample is a study of technical replicates of blood from a handful of donors. V shed 0 bases and J shed 5 bases, with 8 bases lying between them. Germline V gives CDR1 SEHNR, CDR2 FQNEAQ (reference sequence). The CDR3 is 13 amino acids. Profiling relied on immunoSEQ multiplex PCR, and the TCRdb table lists in-frame clones only, not all of them. The sample includes about 75,000 clones, 95% to 98% of them seen just once. This clonotype originated in a human donor in good health. V usage is TRBV7-9 and J usage is TRBJ2-7, with D unresolved. Sequenced input: T cells isolated from PBMCs. CDR3 DNA: TGTGCCAGCAGCTTAGCCAGTTTAAACGAGCAGTACTTC. Amino acids: CASSLASLNEQYF.